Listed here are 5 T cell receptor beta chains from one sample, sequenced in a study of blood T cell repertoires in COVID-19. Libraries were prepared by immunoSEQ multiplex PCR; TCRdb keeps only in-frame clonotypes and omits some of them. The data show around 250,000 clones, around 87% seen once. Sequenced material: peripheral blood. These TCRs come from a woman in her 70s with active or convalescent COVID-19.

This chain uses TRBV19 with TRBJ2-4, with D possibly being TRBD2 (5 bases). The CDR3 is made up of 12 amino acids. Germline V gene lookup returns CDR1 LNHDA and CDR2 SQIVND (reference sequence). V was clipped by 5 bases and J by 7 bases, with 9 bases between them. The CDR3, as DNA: TGTGCCAGTAGTGAGGACTGGAACATTCAGTACTTC. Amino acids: CASSEDWNIQYF.

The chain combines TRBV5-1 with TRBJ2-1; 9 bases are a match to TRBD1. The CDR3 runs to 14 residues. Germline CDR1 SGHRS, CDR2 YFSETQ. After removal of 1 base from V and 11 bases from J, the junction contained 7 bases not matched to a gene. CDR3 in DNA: TGCGCCAGCAGCTTGACTACAGGGGGCGTTAAGCAGTTCTTC. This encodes CASSLTTGGVKQFF. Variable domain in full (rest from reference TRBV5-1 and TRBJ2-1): KAGVTQTPRYLIKTRGQQVTLSCSPISGHRSVSWYQQTPGQGLQFLFEYFSETQRNKGNFPGRFSGRQFSNSRSEMNVSTLELGDSALYLCASSLTTGGVKQFFGPGTRLTVL.

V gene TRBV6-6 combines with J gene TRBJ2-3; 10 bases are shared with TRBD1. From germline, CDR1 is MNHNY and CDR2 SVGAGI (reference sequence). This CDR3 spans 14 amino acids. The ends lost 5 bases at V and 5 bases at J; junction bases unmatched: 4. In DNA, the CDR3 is TGTGCCAGCAGTCTCGGACAGGGGGGAGATACGCAGTATTTT. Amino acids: CASSLGQGGDTQYF.

The CDR3 region is CASRSTGHNYGYTF. The CDR3 bases are TGTGCCAGCAGATCGACAGGGCACAACTATGGCTACACCTTC. The rearrangement uses TRBV7-9 and TRBJ1-2, with 7 bases identical to TRBD1. Trimming cost V 6 bases and J 2 bases; bases outside gene matches: 6. CDR3 size: 14 residues. Germline CDR1 SEHNR, CDR2 FQNEAQ (reference sequence). The variable domain in full, with the rest retrieved from reference TRBV7-9 and TRBJ1-2, is DTGVSQNPRHKITKRGQNVTFRCDPISEHNRLYWYRQTLGQGPEFLTYFQNEAQLEKSRLLSDRFSAERPKGSFSTLEIQRTEQGDSAMYLCASRSTGHNYGYTFGSGTRLTVV.

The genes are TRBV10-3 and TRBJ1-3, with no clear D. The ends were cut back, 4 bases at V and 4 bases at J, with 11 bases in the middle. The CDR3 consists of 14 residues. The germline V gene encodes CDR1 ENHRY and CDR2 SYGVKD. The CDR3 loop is CAISGQVGGNTIYF. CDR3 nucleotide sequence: TGTGCCATCAGTGGGCAGGTCGGCGGAAACACCATATATTTT.